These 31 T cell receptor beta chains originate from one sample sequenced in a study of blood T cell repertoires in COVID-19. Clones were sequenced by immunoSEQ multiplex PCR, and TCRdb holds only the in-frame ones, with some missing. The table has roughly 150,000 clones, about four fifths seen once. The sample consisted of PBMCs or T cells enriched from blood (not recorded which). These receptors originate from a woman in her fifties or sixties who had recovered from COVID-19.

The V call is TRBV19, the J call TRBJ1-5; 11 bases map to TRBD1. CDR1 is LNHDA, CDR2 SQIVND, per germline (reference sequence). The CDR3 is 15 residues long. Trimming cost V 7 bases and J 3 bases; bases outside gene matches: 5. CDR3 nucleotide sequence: TGTGCCAGTAAAGGACAGGGGGCAGACAATCAGCCCCAGCATTTT. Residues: CASKGQGADNQPQHF.

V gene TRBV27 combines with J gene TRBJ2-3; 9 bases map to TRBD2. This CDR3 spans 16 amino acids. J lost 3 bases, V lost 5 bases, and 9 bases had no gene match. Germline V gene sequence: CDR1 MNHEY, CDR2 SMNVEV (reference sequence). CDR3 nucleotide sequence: TGTGCCAGCAGTCTCACCCTAGCGGGGACGACAGATACGCAGTATTTT. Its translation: CASSLTLAGTTDTQYF.

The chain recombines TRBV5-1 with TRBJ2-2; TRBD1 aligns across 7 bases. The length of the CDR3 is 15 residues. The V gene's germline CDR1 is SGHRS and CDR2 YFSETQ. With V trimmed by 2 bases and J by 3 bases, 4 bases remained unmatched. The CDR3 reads CASSLEGADTGELFF. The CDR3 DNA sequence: TGCGCCAGCAGCTTAGAGGGGGCAGACACCGGGGAGCTGTTTTTT.

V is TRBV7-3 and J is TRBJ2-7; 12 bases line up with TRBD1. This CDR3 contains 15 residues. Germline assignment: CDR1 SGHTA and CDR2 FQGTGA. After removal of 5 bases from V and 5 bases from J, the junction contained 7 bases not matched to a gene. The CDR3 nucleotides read TGTGCCAGCAGCGTGACCGGGACAGGGGGCCACGAGCAGTACTTC. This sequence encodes CASSVTGTGGHEQYF.

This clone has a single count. CDR3 sequence (DNA): TGTGCCAGCAGAACAGGGTCTCGGTCACCCCTCCACTTT. Translation: CASRTGSRSPLHF. V gene TRBV12-3 or TRBV12-4 combines with J gene TRBJ1-6, with D perhaps TRBD1 (6 bases). The CDR3 contains 13 residues. The V and J ends lost 6 bases and 10 bases respectively, with 13 bases between them.

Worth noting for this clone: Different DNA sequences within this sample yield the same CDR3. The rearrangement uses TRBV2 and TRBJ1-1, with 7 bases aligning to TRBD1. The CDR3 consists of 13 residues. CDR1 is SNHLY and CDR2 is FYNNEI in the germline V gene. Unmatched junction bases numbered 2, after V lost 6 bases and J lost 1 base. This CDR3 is CASSRDRNTEAFF. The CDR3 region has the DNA TGTGCCAGCAGCCGGGACAGGAACACTGAAGCTTTCTTT.

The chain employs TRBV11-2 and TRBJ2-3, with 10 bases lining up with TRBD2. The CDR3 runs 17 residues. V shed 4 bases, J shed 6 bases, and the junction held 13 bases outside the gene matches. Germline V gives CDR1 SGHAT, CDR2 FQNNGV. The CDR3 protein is CASSSGTSVLDWDTQYF. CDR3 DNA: TGTGCCAGCAGCTCTGGGACTAGCGTTCTTGACTGGGATACGCAGTATTTT.

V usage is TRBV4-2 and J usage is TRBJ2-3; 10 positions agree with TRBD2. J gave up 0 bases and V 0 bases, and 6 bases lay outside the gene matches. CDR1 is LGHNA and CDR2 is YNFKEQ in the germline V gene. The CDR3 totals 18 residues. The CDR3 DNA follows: TGTGCCAGCAGCCAAGATAGAAGCGGGGGGGCTAGCACAGATACGCAGTATTTT. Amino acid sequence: CASSQDRSGGASTDTQYF.

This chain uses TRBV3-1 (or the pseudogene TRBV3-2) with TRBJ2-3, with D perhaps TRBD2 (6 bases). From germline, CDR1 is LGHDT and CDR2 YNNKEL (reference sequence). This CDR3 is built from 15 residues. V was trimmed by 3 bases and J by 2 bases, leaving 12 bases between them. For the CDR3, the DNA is TGTGCCAGCAGCCAGGGGCGGGGATACACAGATACGCAGTATTTT. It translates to CASSQGRGYTDTQYF.

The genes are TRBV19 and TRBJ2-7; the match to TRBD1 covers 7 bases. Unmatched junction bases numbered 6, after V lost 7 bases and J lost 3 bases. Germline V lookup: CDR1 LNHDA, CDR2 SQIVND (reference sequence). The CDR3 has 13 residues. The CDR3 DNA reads TGTGCCAGTACCGACAGGGCGGGCTACGAGCAGTACTTC. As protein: CASTDRAGYEQYF.

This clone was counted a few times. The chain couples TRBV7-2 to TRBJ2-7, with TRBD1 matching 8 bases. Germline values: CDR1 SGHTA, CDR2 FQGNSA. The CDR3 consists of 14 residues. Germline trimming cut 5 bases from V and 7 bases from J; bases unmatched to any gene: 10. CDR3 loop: CASSEDRELGEQYF. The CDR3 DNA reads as TGTGCCAGCAGCGAGGACAGGGAACTGGGGGAGCAGTACTTC.

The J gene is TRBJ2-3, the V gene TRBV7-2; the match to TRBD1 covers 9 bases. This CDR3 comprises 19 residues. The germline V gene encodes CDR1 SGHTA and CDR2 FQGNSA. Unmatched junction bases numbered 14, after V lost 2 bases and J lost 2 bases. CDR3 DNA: TGTGCCAGCAGCTTAAGCCCCTGGACAGGGGCTATTATCACAGATACGCAGTATTTT. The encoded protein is CASSLSPWTGAIITDTQYF.

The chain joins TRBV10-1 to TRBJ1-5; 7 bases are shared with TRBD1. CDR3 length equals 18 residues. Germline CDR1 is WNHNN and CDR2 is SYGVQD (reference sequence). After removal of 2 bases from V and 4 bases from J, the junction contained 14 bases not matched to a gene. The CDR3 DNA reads TGCGCCAGCAGTGAGGGGACAGCGATGACTTCCCGGAATCAGCCCCAGCATTTT. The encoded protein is CASSEGTAMTSRNQPQHF.

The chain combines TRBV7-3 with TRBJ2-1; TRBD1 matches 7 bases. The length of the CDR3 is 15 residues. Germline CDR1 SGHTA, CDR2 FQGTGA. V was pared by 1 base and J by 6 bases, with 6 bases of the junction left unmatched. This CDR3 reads CASSLMGRGFNEQFF. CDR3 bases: TGTGCCAGCAGCTTAATGGGCAGGGGGTTCAATGAGCAGTTCTTC.

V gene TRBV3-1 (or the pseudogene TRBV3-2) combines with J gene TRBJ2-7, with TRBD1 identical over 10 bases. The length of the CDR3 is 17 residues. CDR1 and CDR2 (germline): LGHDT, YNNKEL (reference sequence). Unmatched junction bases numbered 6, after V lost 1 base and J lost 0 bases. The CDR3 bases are TGTGCCAGCAGCCAAGTGGGGACAGGGGACTCCTCCTACGAGCAGTACTTC. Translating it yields CASSQVGTGDSSYEQYF.

CDR3 residues: CASSDDRGPSDTQYF. In DNA form, the CDR3 reads TGTGCCAGCAGTGACGACAGGGGGCCCTCAGATACGCAGTATTTT. The chain links TRBV25-1 to TRBJ2-3, with 10 bases aligning to TRBD1. Germline values: CDR1 MGHDK, CDR2 SYGVNS. Trimming took 3 bases from V and 4 from J; bases not matched to a gene: 4. CDR3 length: 15 residues.

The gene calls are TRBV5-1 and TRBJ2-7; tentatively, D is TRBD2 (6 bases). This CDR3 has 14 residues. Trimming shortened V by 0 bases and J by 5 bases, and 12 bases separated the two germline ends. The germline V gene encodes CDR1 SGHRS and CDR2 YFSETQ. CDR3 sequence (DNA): TGCGCCAGCAGCTTGGAGGGACTTAGCGACGAGCAGTACTTC. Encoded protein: CASSLEGLSDEQYF. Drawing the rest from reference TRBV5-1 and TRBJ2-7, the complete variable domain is KAGVTQTPRYLIKTRGQQVTLSCSPISGHRSVSWYQQTPGQGLQFLFEYFSETQRNKGNFPGRFSGRQFSNSRSEMNVSTLELGDSALYLCASSLEGLSDEQYFGPGTRLTVT.

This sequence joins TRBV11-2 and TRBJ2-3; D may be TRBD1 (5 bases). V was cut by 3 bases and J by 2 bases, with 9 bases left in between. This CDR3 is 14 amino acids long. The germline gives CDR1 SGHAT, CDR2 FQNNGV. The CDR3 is CASSLGQATDTQYF. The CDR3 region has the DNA TGTGCCAGCAGCTTGGGGCAGGCCACAGATACGCAGTATTTT.

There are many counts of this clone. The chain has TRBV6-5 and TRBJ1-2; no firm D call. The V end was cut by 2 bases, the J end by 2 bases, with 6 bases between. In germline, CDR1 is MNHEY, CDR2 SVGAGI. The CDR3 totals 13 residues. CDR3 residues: CASSYDGNYGYTF. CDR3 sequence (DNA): TGTGCCAGCAGTTACGATGGCAACTATGGCTACACCTTC.

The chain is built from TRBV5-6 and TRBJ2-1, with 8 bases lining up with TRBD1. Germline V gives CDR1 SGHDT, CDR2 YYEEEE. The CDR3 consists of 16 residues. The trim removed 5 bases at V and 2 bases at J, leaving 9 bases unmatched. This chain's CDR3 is CASSSPGGEPYNEQFF. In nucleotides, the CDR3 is TGTGCCAGCAGTTCTCCAGGGGGCGAACCCTACAATGAGCAGTTCTTC.

In DNA form, the CDR3 reads TGTGCCAGCAGTTTGCGGGTGGAAGGGTCAGAGACCCAGTACTTC. As protein: CASSLRVEGSETQYF. This chain joins TRBV27 and TRBJ2-5, with TRBD2 as a possible D gene (5 bases). The CDR3 covers 15 residues. Germline V lookup: CDR1 MNHEY, CDR2 SMNVEV (reference sequence). Between the trimmed V and J ends, which lost 3 bases and 4 bases, there was a span of 15 bases.

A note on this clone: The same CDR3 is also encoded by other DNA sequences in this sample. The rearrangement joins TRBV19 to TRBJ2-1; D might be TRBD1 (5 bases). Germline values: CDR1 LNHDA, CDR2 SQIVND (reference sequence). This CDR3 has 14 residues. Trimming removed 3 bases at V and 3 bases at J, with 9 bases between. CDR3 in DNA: TGTGCCAGTAGTATTGCAGGGCTCTACAATGAGCAGTTCTTC. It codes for CASSIAGLYNEQFF.

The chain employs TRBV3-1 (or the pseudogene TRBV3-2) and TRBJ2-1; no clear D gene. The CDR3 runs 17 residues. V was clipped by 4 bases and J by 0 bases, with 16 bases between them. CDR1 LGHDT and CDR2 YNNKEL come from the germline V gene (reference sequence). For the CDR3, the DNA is TGTGCCAGCAGCCCAAACCTGCGCACGAGCTCCTACAATGAGCAGTTCTTC. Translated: CASSPNLRTSSYNEQFF.

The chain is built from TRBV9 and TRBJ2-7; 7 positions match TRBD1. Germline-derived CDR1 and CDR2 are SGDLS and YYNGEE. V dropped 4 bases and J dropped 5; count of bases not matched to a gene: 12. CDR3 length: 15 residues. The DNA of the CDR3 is TGTGCCAGCAGCCCCCAGGGACAGAGTTCCGACGAGCAGTACTTC. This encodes CASSPQGQSSDEQYF. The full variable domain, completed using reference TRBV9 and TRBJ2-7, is DSGVTQTPKHLITATGQRVTLRCSPRSGDLSVYWYQQSLDQGLQFLIQYYNGEERAKGNILERFSAQQFPDLHSELNLSSLELGDSALYFCASSPQGQSSDEQYFGPGTRLTVT.

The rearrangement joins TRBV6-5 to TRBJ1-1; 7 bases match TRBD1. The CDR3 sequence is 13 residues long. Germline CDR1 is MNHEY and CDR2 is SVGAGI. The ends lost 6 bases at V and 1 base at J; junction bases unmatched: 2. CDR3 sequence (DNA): TGTGCCAGCAGGAGACAGGGGAACACTGAAGCTTTCTTT. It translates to CASRRQGNTEAFF.

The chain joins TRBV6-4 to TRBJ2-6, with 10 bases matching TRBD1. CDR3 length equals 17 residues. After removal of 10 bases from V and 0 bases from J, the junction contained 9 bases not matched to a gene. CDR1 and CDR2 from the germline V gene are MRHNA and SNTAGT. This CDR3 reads CATSDRGLGSGANVLTF. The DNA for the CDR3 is TGTGCCACCTCCGACAGGGGGCTGGGCTCTGGGGCCAACGTCCTGACTTTC.

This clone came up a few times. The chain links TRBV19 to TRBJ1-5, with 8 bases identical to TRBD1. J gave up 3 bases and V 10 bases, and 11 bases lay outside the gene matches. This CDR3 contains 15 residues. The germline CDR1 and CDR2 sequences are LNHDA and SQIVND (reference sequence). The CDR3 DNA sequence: TGTGCCACCGTGCCCGGACAGGGATTCAATCAGCCCCAGCATTTT. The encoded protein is CATVPGQGFNQPQHF. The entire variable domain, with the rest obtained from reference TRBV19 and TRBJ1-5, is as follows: DGGITQSPKYLFRKEGQNVTLSCEQNLNHDAMYWYRQDPGQGLRLIYYSQIVNDFQKGDIAEGYSVSREKKESFPLTVTSAQKNPTAFYLCATVPGQGFNQPQHFGDGTRLSIL.

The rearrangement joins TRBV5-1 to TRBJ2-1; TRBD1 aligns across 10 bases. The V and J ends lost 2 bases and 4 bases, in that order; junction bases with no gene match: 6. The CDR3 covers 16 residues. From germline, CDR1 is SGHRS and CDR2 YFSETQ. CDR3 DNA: TGCGCCAGCAGCTTCTGGGGGACAGGGGAATACAATGAGCAGTTCTTC. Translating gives CASSFWGTGEYNEQFF. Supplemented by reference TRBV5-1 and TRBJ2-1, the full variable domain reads KAGVTQTPRYLIKTRGQQVTLSCSPISGHRSVSWYQQTPGQGLQFLFEYFSETQRNKGNFPGRFSGRQFSNSRSEMNVSTLELGDSALYLCASSFWGTGEYNEQFFGPGTRLTVL.

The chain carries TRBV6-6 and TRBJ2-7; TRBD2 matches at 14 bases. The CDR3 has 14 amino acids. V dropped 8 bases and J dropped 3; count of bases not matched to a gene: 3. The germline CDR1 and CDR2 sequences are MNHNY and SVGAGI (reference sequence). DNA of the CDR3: TGTGCCAGCGCCGGGACTAGCGGGGGCTACGAGCAGTACTTC. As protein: CASAGTSGGYEQYF.

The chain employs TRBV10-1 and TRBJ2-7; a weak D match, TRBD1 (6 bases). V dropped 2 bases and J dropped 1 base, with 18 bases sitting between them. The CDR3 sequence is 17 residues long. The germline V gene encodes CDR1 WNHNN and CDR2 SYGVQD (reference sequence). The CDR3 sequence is CASSETPDRISSYEQYF. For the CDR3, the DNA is TGCGCCAGCAGTGAGACGCCCGACAGGATTTCGTCCTACGAGCAGTACTTC.

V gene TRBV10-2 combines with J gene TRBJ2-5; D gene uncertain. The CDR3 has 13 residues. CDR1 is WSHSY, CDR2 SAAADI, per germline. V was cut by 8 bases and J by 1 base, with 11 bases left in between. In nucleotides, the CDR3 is TGCGCCAGCTCGGCGGAGATCCAAGAGACCCAGTACTTC. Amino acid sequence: CASSAEIQETQYF.